The rows below give T cell receptor beta chains drawn from one sample of a study of T cell responses to AZD1222 COVID-19 vaccine. TCRdb's copy holds only in-frame clones and misses some; the assay was immunoSEQ multiplex PCR. The sample holds 120,000 or so clones; roughly 91% are singletons and the top ten take approximately 1.1%. Here the sequenced sample was peripheral blood, taken on day 0 of AZD1222 vaccination. These receptors all come from an adult in good health. Each CDR3 is given with its conserved first and last residue. A D gene is named only where the DNA matches it firmly. The size of a clone is reported for some rows only, either as once, few or many, or as a class for expanded clones.

v_gene	j_gene	d_gene	abundance	CDR3aa	CDR3nt
TRBV4-1	TRBJ1-2	NA	NA	CASSQTGATYGYTF	TGCGCCAGCAGCCAAACTGGGGCGACCTATGGCTACACCTTC
TRBV6-5	TRBJ1-1	NA	NA	CASIYPGGTEAFF	TGTGCCAGCATTTACCCGGGGGGGACTGAAGCTTTCTTT
TRBV9	TRBJ1-2	NA	few	CASSGYLKGGDGYGYTF	TGTGCCAGCAGCGGCTACTTGAAGGGTGGGGATGGCTATGGCTACACCTTC
TRBV5-6	TRBJ2-2	NA	NA	CASSWDTGELFF	TGTGCCAGCAGCTGGGACACGGGGGAGCTGTTTTTT
TRBV2	TRBJ1-5	NA	once	CASSEARVGQPQHF	TGTGCCAGCAGTGAAGCGCGGGTTGGTCAGCCCCAGCATTTT
TRBV9	TRBJ1-1	NA	NA	CASSVDGEGGKTEAFF	TGTGCCAGCAGCGTAGACGGAGAGGGGGGGAAGACTGAAGCTTTCTTT
TRBV4-3	TRBJ2-3	NA	NA	CASSQGGLGDTQYF	TGCGCCAGCAGCCAAGGCGGGTTGGGAGATACGCAGTATTTT
TRBV6-2/TRBV6-3	TRBJ2-1	TRBD2	once	CASSFTRLAGLRYNEQFF	TGTGCCAGCAGTTTCACTCGCCTAGCGGGGCTACGCTACAATGAGCAGTTCTTC
TRBV5-1	TRBJ1-1	TRBD1	NA	CASSPGLGQGNTEAFF	TGCGCCAGCAGCCCTGGATTGGGACAGGGAAACACTGAAGCTTTCTTT
TRBV15	TRBJ2-1	NA	NA	CATSRDRTGYEQFF	TGTGCCACCAGCAGAGATCGCACAGGATATGAGCAGTTCTTC
TRBV4-1	TRBJ2-5	TRBD2	once	CASSQDYPAGGLTQYF	TGCGCCAGCAGCCAAGATTATCCAGCGGGGGGACTAACCCAGTACTTC
TRBV4-2	TRBJ1-2	NA	NA	CASSQDSVGNYGYTF	TGTGCCAGCAGCCAAGATTCGGTGGGTAACTATGGCTACACCTTC
TRBV20-1	TRBJ1-1	NA	NA	CSARDHTEAFF	TGCAGTGCTAGAGACCACACTGAAGCTTTCTTT
TRBV18	TRBJ1-1	NA	NA	CASSPPDPQQAFF	TGTGCCAGCTCACCCCCGGACCCCCAGCAGGCTTTCTTT
TRBV11-1	TRBJ1-1	NA	once	CASKNGDLGKAFF	TGTGCCAGCAAAAACGGGGACCTAGGGAAAGCTTTCTTT
TRBV9	TRBJ1-6	NA	NA	CASSVRGTYNSPLHF	TGTGCCAGCAGCGTTCGAGGTACTTATAATTCACCCCTCCACTTT
TRBV12-2	TRBJ1-4	NA	NA	CASRFLARDSSLVGEKLFF	TGTGCAAGTCGCTTCCTCGCCCGGGACAGCTCCTTAGTCGGAGAAAAACTGTTTTTT
TRBV10-3	TRBJ1-2	NA	NA	CAISEGFGPPGYTF	TGTGCCATCAGTGAGGGTTTCGGACCGCCCGGCTACACCTTC
TRBV5-4	TRBJ1-2	NA	NA	CASSLGLGGYTF	TGTGCCAGCAGCTTGGGTTTAGGCGGCTACACCTTC
TRBV4-2	TRBJ1-2	NA	NA	CASSQDQVDGYTF	TGTGCCAGCAGCCAAGATCAGGTGGATGGCTACACCTTC
TRBV7-9	TRBJ2-3	TRBD2	NA	CASSILAGGLNTQYF	TGTGCCAGCAGCATATTAGCGGGGGGCCTGAATACGCAGTATTTT
TRBV19	TRBJ2-1	TRBD1	NA	CASSAPGQGYHEQFF	TGTGCCAGTAGTGCTCCGGGACAGGGATACCATGAGCAGTTCTTC
TRBV27	TRBJ1-5	NA	NA	CASSLEGRSNQPQHF	TGTGCCAGCAGTTTAGAGGGAAGGAGCAATCAGCCCCAGCATTTT
TRBV24-1	TRBJ2-2	NA	NA	CATRSTGANTGELFF	TGTGCCACCAGATCGACAGGTGCGAACACCGGGGAGCTGTTTTTT
TRBV27	TRBJ2-5	TRBD2	NA	CASSSERGGTQYF	TGTGCCAGCAGTTCTGAGCGGGGCGGGACCCAGTACTTC
TRBV5-1	TRBJ1-6	NA	NA	CASSLEQSSSYNSPLHF	TGCGCCAGCAGCTTGGAACAGTCAAGCTCCTATAATTCACCCCTCCACTTT
TRBV10-1	TRBJ1-1	NA	NA	CASSENRPSEAFF	TGCGCCAGCAGTGAAAACAGGCCCTCCGAAGCTTTCTTT
TRBV6-1	TRBJ1-2	TRBD1	NA	CASSEGAAGGHGYTF	TGTGCCAGCAGTGAAGGGGCCGCAGGGGGTCATGGCTACACCTTC
TRBV3-1/TRBV3-2	TRBJ2-7	NA	few	CASSRYRVGYEQYF	TGTGCCAGCAGCCGGTACAGGGTAGGCTACGAGCAGTACTTC
TRBV19	TRBJ1-2	TRBD1	once	CASSIGRDRGGYGYTF	TGTGCCAGTAGTATTGGCCGGGACAGGGGAGGCTATGGCTACACCTTC
TRBV3-1/TRBV3-2	TRBJ1-1	NA	NA	CASSQGGRGAFF	TGTGCCAGCAGCCAGGGGGGCCGGGGAGCTTTCTTT
TRBV5-1	TRBJ1-3	NA	NA	CASNQGVGNTIYF	TGCGCCAGCAACCAGGGAGTAGGAAACACCATATATTTT
TRBV7-2	TRBJ2-3	TRBD2	NA	CASSLPEKRGEADTQYF	TGTGCCAGCTCTTTACCCGAGAAGCGGGGGGAGGCAGATACGCAGTATTTT
TRBV4-2	TRBJ2-1	NA	NA	CASRDNNEQFF	TGTGCCAGCAGAGACAACAATGAGCAGTTCTTC
TRBV2	TRBJ1-2	TRBD1	NA	CASRGSRQGATSRYGYTF	TGTGCCAGCAGGGGGTCCCGACAGGGGGCCACTTCCCGCTATGGCTACACCTTC
TRBV29-1	TRBJ1-1	NA	NA	CSGGGVNTEAFF	TGCAGCGGGGGTGGGGTGAACACTGAAGCTTTCTTT
TRBV7-2	TRBJ1-1	NA	NA	CASSLGGTLMNTEAFF	TGTGCCAGCAGCTTAGGGGGAACCCTCATGAACACTGAAGCTTTCTTT
TRBV9	TRBJ1-5	NA	NA	CASSVAAGYNQPQHF	TGTGCCAGCAGCGTAGCAGCAGGGTACAATCAGCCCCAGCATTTT
TRBV5-4	TRBJ2-7	NA	NA	CASSPSTTQGYEQYF	TGTGCCAGCAGCCCTTCGACGACGCAGGGCTACGAGCAGTACTTC
TRBV18	TRBJ1-2	NA	NA	CASSPPGNSLGGYTF	TGTGCCAGCTCACCACCCGGGAACAGCCTAGGAGGCTACACCTTC
TRBV15	TRBJ1-3	NA	NA	CATGGTGGNTIYF	TGTGCCACCGGGGGGACGGGTGGAAACACCATATATTTT